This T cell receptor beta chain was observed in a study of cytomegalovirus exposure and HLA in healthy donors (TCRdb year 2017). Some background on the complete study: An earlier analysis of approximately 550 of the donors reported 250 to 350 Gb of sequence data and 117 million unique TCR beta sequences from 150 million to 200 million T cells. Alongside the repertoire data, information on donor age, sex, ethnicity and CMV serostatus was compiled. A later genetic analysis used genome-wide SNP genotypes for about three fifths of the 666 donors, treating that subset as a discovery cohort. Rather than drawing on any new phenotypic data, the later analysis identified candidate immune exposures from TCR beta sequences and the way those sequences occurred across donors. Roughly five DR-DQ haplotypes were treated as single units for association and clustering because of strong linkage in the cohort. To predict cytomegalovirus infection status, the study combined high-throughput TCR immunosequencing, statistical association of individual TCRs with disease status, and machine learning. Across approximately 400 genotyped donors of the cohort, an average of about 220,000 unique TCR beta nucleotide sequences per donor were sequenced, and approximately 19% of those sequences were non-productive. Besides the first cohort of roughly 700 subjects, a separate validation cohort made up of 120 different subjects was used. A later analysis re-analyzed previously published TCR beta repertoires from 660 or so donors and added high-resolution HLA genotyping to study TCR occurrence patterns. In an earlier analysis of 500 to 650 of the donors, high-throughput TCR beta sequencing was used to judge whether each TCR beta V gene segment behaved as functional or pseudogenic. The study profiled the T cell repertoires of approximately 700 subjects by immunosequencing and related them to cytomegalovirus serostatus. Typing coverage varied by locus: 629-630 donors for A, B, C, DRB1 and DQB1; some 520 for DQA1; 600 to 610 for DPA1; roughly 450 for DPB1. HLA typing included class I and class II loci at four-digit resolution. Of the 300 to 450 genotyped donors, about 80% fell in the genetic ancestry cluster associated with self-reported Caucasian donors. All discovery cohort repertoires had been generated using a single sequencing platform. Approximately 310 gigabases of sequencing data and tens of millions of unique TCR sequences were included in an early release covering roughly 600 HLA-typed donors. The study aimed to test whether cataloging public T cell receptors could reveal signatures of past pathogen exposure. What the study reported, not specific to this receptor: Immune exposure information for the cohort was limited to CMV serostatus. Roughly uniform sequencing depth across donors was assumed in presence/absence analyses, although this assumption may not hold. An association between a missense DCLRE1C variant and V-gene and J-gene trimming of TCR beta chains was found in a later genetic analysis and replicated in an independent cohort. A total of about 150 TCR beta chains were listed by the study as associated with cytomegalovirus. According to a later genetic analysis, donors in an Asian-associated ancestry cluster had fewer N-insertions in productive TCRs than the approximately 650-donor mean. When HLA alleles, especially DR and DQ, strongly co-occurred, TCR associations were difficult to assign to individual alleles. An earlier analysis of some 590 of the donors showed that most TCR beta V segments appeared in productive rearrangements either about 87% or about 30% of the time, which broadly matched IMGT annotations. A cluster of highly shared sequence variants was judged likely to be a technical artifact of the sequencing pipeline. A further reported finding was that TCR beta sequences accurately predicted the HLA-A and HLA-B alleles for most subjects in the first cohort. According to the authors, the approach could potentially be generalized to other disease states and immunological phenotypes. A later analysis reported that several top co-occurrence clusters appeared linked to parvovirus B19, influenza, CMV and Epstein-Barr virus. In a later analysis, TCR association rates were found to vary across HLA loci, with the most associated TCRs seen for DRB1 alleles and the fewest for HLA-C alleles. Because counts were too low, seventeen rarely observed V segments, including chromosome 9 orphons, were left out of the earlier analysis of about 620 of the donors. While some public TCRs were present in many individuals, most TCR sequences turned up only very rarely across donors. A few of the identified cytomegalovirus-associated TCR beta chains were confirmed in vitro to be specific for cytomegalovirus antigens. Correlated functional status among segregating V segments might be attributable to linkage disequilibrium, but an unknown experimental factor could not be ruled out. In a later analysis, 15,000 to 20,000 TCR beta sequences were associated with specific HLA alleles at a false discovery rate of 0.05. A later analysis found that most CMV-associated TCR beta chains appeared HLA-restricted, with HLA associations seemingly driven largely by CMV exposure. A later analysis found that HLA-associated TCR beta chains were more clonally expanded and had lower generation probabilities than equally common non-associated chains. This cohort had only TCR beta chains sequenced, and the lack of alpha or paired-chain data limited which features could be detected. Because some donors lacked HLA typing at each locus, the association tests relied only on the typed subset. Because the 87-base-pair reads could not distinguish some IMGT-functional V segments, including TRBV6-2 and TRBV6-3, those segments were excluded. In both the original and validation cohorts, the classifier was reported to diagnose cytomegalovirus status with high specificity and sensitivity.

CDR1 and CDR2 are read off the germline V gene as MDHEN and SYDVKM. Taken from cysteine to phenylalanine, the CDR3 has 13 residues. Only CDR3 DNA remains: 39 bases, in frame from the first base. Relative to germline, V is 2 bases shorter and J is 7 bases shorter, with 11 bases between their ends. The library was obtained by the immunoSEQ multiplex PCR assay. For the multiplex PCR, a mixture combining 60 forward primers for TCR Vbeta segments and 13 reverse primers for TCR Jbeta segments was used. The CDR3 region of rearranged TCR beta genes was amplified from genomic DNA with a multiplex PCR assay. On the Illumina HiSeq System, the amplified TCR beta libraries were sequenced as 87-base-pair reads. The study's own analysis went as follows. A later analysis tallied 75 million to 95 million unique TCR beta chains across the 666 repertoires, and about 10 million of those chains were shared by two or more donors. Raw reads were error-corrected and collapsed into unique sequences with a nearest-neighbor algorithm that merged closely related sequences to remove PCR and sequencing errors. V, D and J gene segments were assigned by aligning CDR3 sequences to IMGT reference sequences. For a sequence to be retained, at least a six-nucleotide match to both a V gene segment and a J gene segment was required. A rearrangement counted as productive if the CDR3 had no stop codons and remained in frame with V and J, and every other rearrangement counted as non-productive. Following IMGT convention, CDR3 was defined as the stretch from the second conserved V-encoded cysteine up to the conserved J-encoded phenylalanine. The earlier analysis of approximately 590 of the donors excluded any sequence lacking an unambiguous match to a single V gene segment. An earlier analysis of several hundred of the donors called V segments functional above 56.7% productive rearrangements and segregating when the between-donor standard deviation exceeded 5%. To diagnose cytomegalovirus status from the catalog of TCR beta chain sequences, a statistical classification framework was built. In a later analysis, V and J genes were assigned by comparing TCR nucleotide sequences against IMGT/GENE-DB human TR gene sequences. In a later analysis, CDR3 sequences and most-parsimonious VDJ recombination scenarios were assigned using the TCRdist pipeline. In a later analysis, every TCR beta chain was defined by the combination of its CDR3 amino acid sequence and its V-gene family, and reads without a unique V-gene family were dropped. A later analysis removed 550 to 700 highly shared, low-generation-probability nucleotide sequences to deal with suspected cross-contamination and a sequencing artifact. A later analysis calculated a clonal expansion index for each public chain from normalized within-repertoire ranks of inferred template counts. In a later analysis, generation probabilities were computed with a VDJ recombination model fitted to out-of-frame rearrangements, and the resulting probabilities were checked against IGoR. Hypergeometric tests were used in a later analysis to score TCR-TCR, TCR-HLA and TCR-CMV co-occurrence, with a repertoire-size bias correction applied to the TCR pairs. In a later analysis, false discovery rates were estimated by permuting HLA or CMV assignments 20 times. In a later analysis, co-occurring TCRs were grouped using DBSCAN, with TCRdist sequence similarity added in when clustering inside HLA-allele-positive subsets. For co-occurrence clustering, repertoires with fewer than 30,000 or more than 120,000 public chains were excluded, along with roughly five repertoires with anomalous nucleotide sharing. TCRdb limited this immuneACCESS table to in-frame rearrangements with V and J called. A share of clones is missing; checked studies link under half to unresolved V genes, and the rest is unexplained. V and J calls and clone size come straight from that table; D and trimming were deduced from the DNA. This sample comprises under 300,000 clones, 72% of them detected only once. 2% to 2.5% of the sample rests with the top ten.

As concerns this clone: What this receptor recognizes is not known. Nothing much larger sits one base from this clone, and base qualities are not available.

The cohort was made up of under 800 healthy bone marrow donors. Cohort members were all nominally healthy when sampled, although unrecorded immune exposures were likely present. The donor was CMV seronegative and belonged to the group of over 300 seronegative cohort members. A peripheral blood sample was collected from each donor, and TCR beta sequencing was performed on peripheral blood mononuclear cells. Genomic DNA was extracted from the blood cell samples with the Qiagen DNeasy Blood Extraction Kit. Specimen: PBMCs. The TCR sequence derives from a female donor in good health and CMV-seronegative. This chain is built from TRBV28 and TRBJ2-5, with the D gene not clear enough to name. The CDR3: CASSLNPLGTQYF. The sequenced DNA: TGTGCCAGCAGTTTAAACCCGCTCGGGACCCAGTACTTC.